These 29 T cell receptor beta chains were all obtained from the same sample, sequenced in a study of T cell changes during pregnancy in multiple sclerosis. TCRdb's copy holds only in-frame clones and misses some; the assay was immunoSEQ multiplex PCR. The repertoire consists of around 61,000 clones, with about 87% occurring once and the leading ten covering about 5.2%. The specimen was peripheral blood from another person, used as feeder cells. The receptor set was obtained from a human donor whose cells served as feeder cells for cultures in a pregnancy study.

The rearrangement joins TRBV7-8 to TRBJ2-5; a weak D match, TRBD2 (6 bases). The CDR3 length is 14 residues. Germline V gene sequence: CDR1 SGHVS, CDR2 FQNEAQ. Trimming pared 6 bases from V and 2 bases from J, leaving 13 bases between. DNA for the CDR3: TGTGCCAGCAGACTAGCTGTGGAGCAAGAGACCCAGTACTTC. It is translated as CASRLAVEQETQYF.

This sequence joins TRBV2 and TRBJ1-1; 7 bases are a match to TRBD1. This CDR3 contains 13 residues. J lost 5 bases, V lost 5 bases, and 5 bases had no gene match. The germline CDR1 and CDR2 sequences are SNHLY and FYNNEI. CDR3 nucleotides: TGTGCCAGCAGTACAGGGGCAGGGACTGAAGCTTTCTTT. This sequence encodes CASSTGAGTEAFF. The variable domain in full, completed from reference TRBV2 and TRBJ1-1, reads EPEVTQTPSHQVTQMGQEVILRCVPISNHLYFYWYRQILGQKVEFLVSFYNNEISEKSEIFDDQFSVERPDGSNFTLKIRSTKLEDSAMYFCASSTGAGTEAFFGQGTRLTVV.

J is TRBJ2-7 and V is TRBV5-1; 9 bases map to TRBD2. V shed 4 bases and J 1 base; nucleotides not matched to a gene: 6. The CDR3 extends over 15 amino acids. Per the germline V gene, CDR1 is SGHRS and CDR2 is YFSETQ. The CDR3 loop is CASSSYSGGSYEQYF. The CDR3 coding sequence is TGCGCCAGCAGCAGCTATAGCGGGGGTTCCTACGAGCAGTACTTC.

J is TRBJ2-7 and V is TRBV6-6; D not resolved. The CDR3 contains 14 residues. Germline V gene lookup returns CDR1 MNHNY and CDR2 SVGAGI (reference sequence). Deletions cut 5 bases from V and 2 bases from J, with 13 bases between. Here the CDR3 reads CASSNRSPPYEQYF. For the CDR3, the DNA is TGTGCCAGCAGTAATCGGTCCCCACCCTACGAGCAGTACTTC.

This chain joins TRBV7-8 and TRBJ2-7; no reliable D call. Germline V gives CDR1 SGHVS, CDR2 FQNEAQ. This CDR3 comprises 18 residues. With 3 bases removed from V and 2 bases from J, the gap between germline ends came to 23 bases. The CDR3 DNA follows: TGTGCCAGCAGCTTCCGGTCCGGGTCCCCAACACCCCCCTACGAGCAGTACTTC. This translates into CASSFRSGSPTPPYEQYF.

CDR3 nucleotides: TGTGCCAGAAGCCCCCCCGGACAGGATCGTACGGGATTGGGCTACGAGCAGTACTTC. Translated, it gives CARSPPGQDRTGLGYEQYF. J is TRBJ2-7 and V is TRBV5-3, with 7 bases lining up with TRBD1. Being an ORF, TRBV5-3 has a function that is uncertain. Unmatched junction bases numbered 22, after V lost 4 bases and J lost 3 bases. The CDR3 totals 19 residues.

This clone has just one count. This chain connects TRBV11-2 to TRBJ2-1; 8 bases match TRBD2. The V gene end was trimmed by 7 bases and the J gene end by 6 bases; junction bases not matched to a gene: 11. Germline CDR1 and CDR2: SGHAT and FQNNGV. The CDR3 sequence is 15 residues long. The CDR3 DNA follows: TGTGCCAGCATCGGCGGGGGGCCCGTTGGCAATGAGCAGTTCTTC. The encoded protein is CASIGGGPVGNEQFF.

CDR3 loop: CASSPGGTGAMNTEAFF. CDR3 in DNA: TGTGCCAGCAGCCCGGGGGGAACAGGAGCTATGAACACTGAAGCTTTCTTT. V is TRBV7-3 and J is TRBJ1-1; weak D call: TRBD1 (5 bases). V lost 5 bases to trimming and J lost 0 bases, with 19 bases between them. This CDR3 is built from 17 residues. The germline V gene encodes CDR1 SGHTA and CDR2 FQGTGA.

To note about this clone: Other DNA sequences from this sample encode an identical CDR3 as well. The chain combines TRBV18 with TRBJ2-5, with D tentatively TRBD1 (5 bases). Germline V gene data show CDR1 as KGHSH and CDR2 as LQKENI. V lost 6 bases, J lost 0 bases, and 8 bases lay in between. This CDR3 has 13 residues. CDR3 nucleotide sequence: TGTGCCAGCTCTCCAGGGTACCAAGAGACCCAGTACTTC. As protein: CASSPGYQETQYF.

The J gene is TRBJ2-4, the V gene TRBV18; D possibly corresponds to TRBD2 (5 bases). The germline V and J ends were trimmed by 3 bases and 3 bases, with 12 bases remaining between them. Germline V lookup: CDR1 KGHSH, CDR2 LQKENI. CDR3 size: 15 residues. The CDR3 loop is CASSPKNGVKNIQYF. The DNA of the CDR3 is TGTGCCAGCTCACCGAAGAACGGGGTCAAAAACATTCAGTACTTC.

This clone has only one observation. The rearrangement links TRBV5-4 to TRBJ2-5; 7 bases align to TRBD2. The trim removed 3 bases at V and 3 bases at J, leaving 2 bases unmatched. In germline, CDR1 is SGHNT, CDR2 YYREEE (reference sequence). The CDR3 extends over 13 amino acids. The CDR3 loop reads CASSSSGKETQYF. The CDR3, as DNA: TGTGCCAGCAGCTCAAGCGGGAAAGAGACCCAGTACTTC.

This chain joins TRBV19 and TRBJ1-5; 8 bases fit TRBD1. Germline CDR1 LNHDA, CDR2 SQIVND (reference sequence). After removal of 10 bases from V and 6 bases from J, the junction contained 14 bases not matched to a gene. CDR3 length equals 15 residues. The CDR3: CATADGQGRGQPQHF. CDR3 DNA: TGTGCCACCGCAGACGGACAGGGTAGAGGTCAGCCCCAGCATTTT.

This chain connects TRBV5-1 to TRBJ1-5; D not resolved. V lost 4 bases, J lost 4 bases, and 9 bases lay in between. This CDR3 is built from 13 residues. CDR1 is SGHRS and CDR2 is YFSETQ in the germline V gene. The CDR3 spells CASSEGLNQPQHF. DNA of the CDR3: TGCGCCAGCAGCGAGGGTTTAAATCAGCCCCAGCATTTT.

The chain joins TRBV20-1 to TRBJ2-7; D remains ambiguous. Germline values: CDR1 DFQATT, CDR2 SNEGSKA (reference sequence). With 8 bases removed from V and 4 bases from J, the gap between germline ends came to 12 bases. The CDR3 consists of 11 residues. CDR3 amino acids: CSTGSRYEQYF. DNA of the CDR3: TGCAGTACCGGGTCCCGATACGAGCAGTACTTC.

This sequence joins TRBV5-1 and TRBJ2-7, with 8 bases matching TRBD2. This CDR3 comprises 15 residues. The ends lost 2 bases at V and 2 bases at J; junction bases unmatched: 6. CDR1 and CDR2 (germline): SGHRS, YFSETQ. The CDR3 sequence: CASSLGIAGTYEQYF. The CDR3 DNA follows: TGCGCCAGCAGCTTAGGAATAGCGGGGACCTACGAGCAGTACTTC.

J is TRBJ2-3 and V is TRBV28, with TRBD2 matching 9 bases. This CDR3 comprises 14 residues. Per germline, CDR1 MDHEN and CDR2 SYDVKM. With V trimmed by 5 bases and J by 5 bases, 5 bases remained unmatched. CDR3 in amino acids: CASSPSGNIDTQYF. DNA of the CDR3: TGTGCCAGCAGTCCTAGCGGGAATATAGATACGCAGTATTTT.

The genes are TRBV6-5 and TRBJ2-7; D is tentatively TRBD1 or TRBD2 (5 bases each). V lost 4 bases, J lost 6 bases, and 10 bases lay in between. The CDR3 is 12 amino acids. Germline-derived CDR1 and CDR2 are MNHEY and SVGAGI. The CDR3 bases are TGTGCCAGCAGTTCCCAGGGAGCCGAGCAGTACTTC. Translation gives CASSSQGAEQYF.

The chain is built from TRBV7-9 and TRBJ1-1, with no clear D. Trimming took 3 bases from V and 0 from J, leaving 8 bases between them. The CDR3 loop spans 14 amino acids. Per the germline V gene, CDR1 is SEHNR and CDR2 is FQNEAQ (reference sequence). Here the CDR3 reads CASSFNKLNTEAFF. The CDR3 DNA reads as TGTGCCAGCAGCTTTAATAAGCTGAACACTGAAGCTTTCTTT.

The CDR3, as DNA: TGTGCCTGGAGTGTAGGCCTCATGAACACTGAAGCTTTCTTT. It codes for CAWSVGLMNTEAFF. This chain connects TRBV30 to TRBJ1-1; the D is unclear. Germline-derived CDR1 and CDR2 are GTSNPN and SVGIG (reference sequence). Trimming took 0 bases from V and 0 from J, leaving 8 bases between them. This CDR3 contains 14 residues.

The chain combines TRBV19 with TRBJ1-1; 9 nucleotides line up with TRBD1. J gave up 4 bases and V 7 bases, and 10 bases lay outside the gene matches. This CDR3 comprises 15 residues. The V gene's germline CDR1 is LNHDA and CDR2 SQIVND (reference sequence). CDR3 DNA: TGTGCCAGTACCCTGACAGGGGGGGGTGGCACTGAAGCTTTCTTT. It is translated as CASTLTGGGGTEAFF.

This clone was observed once. The V call is TRBV7-9, the J call TRBJ2-7, with 11 positions matching TRBD1. The CDR3 loop spans 15 amino acids. Per germline, CDR1 SEHNR and CDR2 FQNEAQ (reference sequence). V lost 5 bases, J lost 4 bases, and 7 bases stayed unmatched. CDR3 region: CASSPRTGGGYEQYF. CDR3 coding DNA: TGTGCCAGCAGCCCGCGGACAGGGGGCGGATACGAGCAGTACTTC.

Only a few counts were recorded for this clone. This chain uses TRBV5-1 with TRBJ2-5; tentatively, D is TRBD2 (7 bases). The V and J ends lost 0 bases and 4 bases respectively, with 13 bases between them. The CDR3 runs to 15 residues. Germline CDR1 SGHRS, CDR2 YFSETQ. CDR3 in DNA: TGCGCCAGCAGCTTGGGATTGAGGGGGGGAGAGACCCAGTACTTC. Its translation is CASSLGLRGGETQYF.

This CDR3 is CATSRDVWTGGGTDTQYF. The CDR3 bases are TGTGCCACCAGCAGAGATGTGTGGACAGGGGGCGGGACAGATACGCAGTATTTT. The chain is built from TRBV15 and TRBJ2-3; 11 bases match TRBD1. The CDR3 runs 18 residues. The ends lost 0 bases at V and 3 bases at J; junction bases unmatched: 8. Germline V CDR1 and CDR2: LNHNV, YYDKDF (reference sequence).

The gene calls are TRBV28 and TRBJ2-5, with unresolved D. V lost 4 bases and J lost 2, with 11 bases in between. This CDR3 is 14 amino acids long. The germline V gene encodes CDR1 MDHEN and CDR2 SYDVKM. The chain's CDR3 is CASSSPGLQETQYF. The CDR3 DNA follows: TGTGCCAGCAGTTCCCCAGGATTACAAGAGACCCAGTACTTC.

This clone was recorded only once. DNA of the CDR3: TGTGCCAGCAGTCCCACCGGGACTAGCATGTCAGATACGCAGTATTTT. Translated: CASSPTGTSMSDTQYF. This chain links TRBV27 with TRBJ2-3; 9 bases agree with TRBD2. The CDR3 contains 16 residues. Germline lookup yields CDR1 MNHEY and CDR2 SMNVEV (reference sequence). Unmatched junction bases numbered 10, after V lost 5 bases and J lost 4 bases.

V is TRBV29-1 and J is TRBJ2-1, with 10 bases fitting TRBD1. This CDR3 has 14 amino acids. Trimming at V came to 6 bases and at J to 4 bases, leaving 6 bases not matched to a gene. Germline V gene lookup returns CDR1 SQVTM and CDR2 ANQGSEA. This chain's CDR3 is CSVVGGQGYNEQFF. The CDR3, as DNA: TGCAGCGTCGTCGGGGGACAGGGGTACAATGAGCAGTTCTTC.

The CDR3: CASSWDFYSYEQYF. CDR3 coding DNA: TGCGCCAGCAGTTGGGACTTCTACTCCTACGAGCAGTACTTC. V gene TRBV10-1 combines with J gene TRBJ2-7, with D possibly TRBD2 on 6 matching bases. V gave up 5 bases and J gave up 0 bases, with 11 bases separating them. The CDR3 sequence is 14 residues long. Germline CDR1 reads WNHNN; CDR2 reads SYGVQD (reference sequence).

The chain carries TRBV5-5 and TRBJ2-1, with 9 bases aligning to TRBD1. The V segment lost 4 bases and the J segment 7 bases; nucleotides outside the gene matches: 12. This CDR3 has 16 residues. Germline V gene data show CDR1 as SGHKS and CDR2 as YYEKEE (reference sequence). The CDR3 is CASSRPTGGLINEQFF. In nucleotides, the CDR3 is TGTGCCAGCAGCCGCCCGACAGGGGGTTTAATAAATGAGCAGTTCTTC.

This clone came up a few times. The V call is TRBV13, the J call TRBJ1-2; D remains unclear. Trimming removed 5 bases from V and 8 bases from J, with 12 bases in between. Germline loops: CDR1 PRHDT, CDR2 FYEKMQ (reference sequence). CDR3 size: 12 residues. CDR3 nucleotide sequence: TGTGCCAGCAGCCAGGCGGGTTGGGGCTACACCTTC. It yields the protein CASSQAGWGYTF.